This T cell receptor (beta chain) was identified in a study of T cells after posttransplantation cyclophosphamide. Study-level findings and limits: Recipient CMV seropositivity and CMV reactivation strongly tracked TRB clonality. Later blood repertoires were often dominated by clones from the donor CD8+ memory compartment. Blood and skin or GI T cell repertoires showed limited TRB overlap.

Germline CDR1 reads SNHLY; CDR2 reads FYNNEI. The V gene end was trimmed by 6 bases and the J gene end by 5 bases; junction bases not matched to a gene: 10. The CDR3 loop spans 15 amino acids. The table came from immunoSEQ multiplex PCR; TCRdb's copy has only in-frame clones and leaves some out. The table lists several thousand clones, about nine tenths of them singletons. As for this clone: The target antigen is unknown.

The related graft donor's blood sample was taken on the day of bone marrow donation. The receptor's source is a woman aged 50 to 60 in good health and a related stem cell transplant donor. The sequencing sample was made of CD4+ T cells sorted from blood. V and J are TRBV2 and TRBJ1-5; 7 bases match TRBD1. The CDR3 sequence: CASSRERGLDQPQHF. The CDR3, as DNA: TGTGCCAGCAGCCGGGAGAGGGGGCTGGATCAGCCCCAGCATTTT.